A single sample is the source of the 8 T cell receptor beta chains below, sequenced in a study of cytomegalovirus exposure and HLA in healthy donors. The PCR made use of 60 Vbeta and 13 Jbeta primers. Clones were sequenced by immunoSEQ multiplex PCR, and TCRdb holds only the in-frame ones, with some missing. The repertoire holds under 200,000 clones, about 77% seen once, with approximately 2.9% in the top ten. Material: PBMCs. The origin of the receptors is a woman between 35 and 50 years old in good health and CMV-seropositive.

V and J are TRBV2 and TRBJ2-1; 12 bases are a match to TRBD1. CDR1 and CDR2 (germline): SNHLY, FYNNEI. Trimming at V came to 4 bases and at J to 7 bases, leaving 5 bases not matched to a gene. This CDR3 spans 15 amino acids. The CDR3 DNA reads TGTGCCAGCAGTGCGGGACAGGGGGCGAGGAATGAGCAGTTCTTC. Translation gives CASSAGQGARNEQFF. The complete variable domain, with remaining parts taken from reference TRBV2 and TRBJ2-1, reads EPEVTQTPSHQVTQMGQEVILRCVPISNHLYFYWYRQILGQKVEFLVSFYNNEISEKSEIFDDQFSVERPDGSNFTLKIRSTKLEDSAMYFCASSAGQGARNEQFFGPGTRLTVL.

V gene TRBV7-2 combines with J gene TRBJ2-3, with TRBD2 as a possible D gene (5 bases). The germline V gene has CDR1 SGHTA and CDR2 FQGNSA. CDR3 length equals 14 residues. Trimming pared 5 bases from V and 4 bases from J, leaving 13 bases between. The CDR3 DNA reads as TGTGCCAGCAGCACACTAGTGTTGGCAGATACGCAGTATTTT. This encodes CASSTLVLADTQYF.

This clone was seen only a few times. The chain carries TRBV6-1 and TRBJ2-7, with D tentatively TRBD2 (5 bases). CDR3 size: 12 residues. The germline V gene has CDR1 MNHNS and CDR2 SASEGT. Trimming removed 7 bases at V and 6 bases at J, with 13 bases between. CDR3 DNA sequence: TGTGCCAGCAAGCCGGAAGAGGGCGAGCAGTACTTC. Translation: CASKPEEGEQYF.

The count of this clone is one. The rearrangement links TRBV25-1 to TRBJ2-7; possible D gene TRBD2, 5 bases. Germline-derived CDR1 and CDR2 are MGHDK and SYGVNS. CDR3 length: 13 residues. V gave up 3 bases and J gave up 6 bases, with 12 bases separating them. CDR3 residues: CASSDHGEGEQYF. The CDR3 nucleotides are TGTGCCAGCAGTGATCACGGGGAAGGCGAGCAGTACTTC.

This clone was detected once. The chain links TRBV7-2 to TRBJ2-7, with a tentative D call TRBD2 (7 bases). Deletions cut 1 base from V and 6 bases from J, with 19 bases between. Germline-derived CDR1 and CDR2 are SGHTA and FQGNSA. The CDR3 has 16 amino acids. As DNA, the CDR3 is TGTGCCAGCAGCTTAGTAGGGGGGGGGCAGGGTGGCGAGCAGTACTTC. This encodes CASSLVGGGQGGEQYF.

The genes are TRBV7-2 and TRBJ2-3; 10 positions match TRBD1. Germline values: CDR1 SGHTA, CDR2 FQGNSA. Trimming removed 3 bases from V and 4 bases from J; junction bases left unmatched: 1. The CDR3 spans 14 residues. The CDR3 spells CASSLDRGADTQYF. The CDR3 region has the DNA TGTGCCAGCAGCTTGGACAGGGGGGCAGATACGCAGTATTTT.

The CDR3 nucleotides are TGTGCCAGCAGCAAAGAGAGACTCAGCTCTGATCGAACGCAGTATTTT. Translation gives CASSKERLSSDRTQYF. The chain combines TRBV21-1 with TRBJ2-3; TRBD2 is taken as the D call from the table, unchecked against the DNA. TRBV21-1 is a known pseudogene. CDR3 length: 16 residues.

The chain joins TRBV7-2 to TRBJ2-7; 7 positions match TRBD2. With 1 base clipped from V and 6 bases from J, the junction kept 9 bases outside the gene matches. The CDR3 is made up of 15 amino acids. The germline V gene has CDR1 SGHTA and CDR2 FQGNSA. CDR3 sequence: CASSLGLAADSEQYF. DNA for the CDR3: TGTGCCAGCAGCTTAGGTCTAGCGGCGGACTCCGAGCAGTACTTC. Full variable domain (outside the CDR3, taken from reference TRBV7-2 and TRBJ2-7): GAGVSQSPSNKVTEKGKDVELRCDPISGHTALYWYRQSLGQGLEFLIYFQGNSAPDKSGLPSDRFSAERTGGSVSTLTIQRTQQEDSAVYLCASSLGLAADSEQYFGPGTRLTVT.